The 20 T cell receptor beta chains listed next were all sequenced from one sample in a study of control samples from healthy donors and cancer patients. Some clones are missing from TCRdb's copy, which holds only in-frame ones; the method was immunoSEQ multiplex PCR. The sample contains about 120,000 clones, 80% to 90% of which appear only once. The sample consisted of PBMCs. These TCRs come from a woman aged 45 to 65 with colorectal cancer.

The V gene is TRBV9, the J gene TRBJ1-4; weak D call: TRBD1 (5 bases). The CDR3 extends over 16 amino acids. CDR1 and CDR2 (germline): SGDLS, YYNGEE. Trimming left V 4 bases short and J 8 bases short, with 21 bases between. CDR3 sequence: CASSPRLLRDGEKLFF. The CDR3 nucleotides read TGTGCCAGCAGCCCCCGTTTGTTACGGGACGGAGAAAAACTGTTTTTT.

V and J are TRBV5-4 and TRBJ2-7, with TRBD1 matching over 9 bases. CDR1 is SGHNT and CDR2 is YYREEE in the germline V gene (reference sequence). The CDR3 runs 14 residues. The V and J ends lost 3 bases and 4 bases, in that order; junction bases with no gene match: 5. Here the CDR3 reads CASSSGTGLYEQYF. For the CDR3, the DNA is TGTGCCAGCAGCTCCGGGACAGGGCTGTACGAGCAGTACTTC.

The gene calls are TRBV29-1 and TRBJ2-5, with 8 bases aligning to TRBD2. Germline CDR1 reads SQVTM; CDR2 reads ANQGSEA. The CDR3 runs 14 residues. V gave up 5 bases and J gave up 2 bases; unmatched junction bases: 7. The chain's CDR3 is CSVFPSGRQETQYF. The CDR3, as DNA: TGCAGCGTTTTCCCTAGCGGGCGTCAAGAGACCCAGTACTTC.

In this sample, this clone turned up once. The sample holds other DNA sequences that translate to the same CDR3. This chain connects TRBV12-5 to TRBJ1-1; no clear D gene. The germline V and J ends were trimmed by 5 bases and 1 base, with 2 bases remaining between them. CDR1 and CDR2 from the germline V gene are LGHNT and FRNRAP. This CDR3 has 11 residues. CDR3 bases: TGTGCTAGTGGTCCGAACACTGAAGCTTTCTTT. This codes for CASGPNTEAFF.

This clone has just one count. For the CDR3, the DNA is TGTGCCAGCAGCCAAGAATTGGGGGCCGTGCTGGGAAACACCATATATTTT. This encodes CASSQELGAVLGNTIYF. The chain uses TRBV3-1 (or the pseudogene TRBV3-2) and TRBJ1-3; a weak D match, TRBD1 (6 bases). Trimming pared 0 bases from V and 4 bases from J, leaving 16 bases between. The CDR3 is made up of 17 amino acids. Germline-derived CDR1 and CDR2 are LGHDT and YNNKEL (reference sequence).

The table lists this clone with a few counts. The V gene is TRBV29-1, the J gene TRBJ1-1; TRBD1 matches at 7 bases. The CDR3 covers 13 residues. CDR1 and CDR2 from the germline V gene are SQVTM and ANQGSEA. V dropped 7 bases and J dropped 3; count of bases not matched to a gene: 8. The CDR3 region has the DNA TGCAGCGCCCGGACAGGACTCGACACTGAAGCTTTCTTT. Encoded protein: CSARTGLDTEAFF.

The V and J genes are TRBV5-8 and TRBJ2-3; D unclear. The germline V gene encodes CDR1 SGHTS and CDR2 YDEGEE. The CDR3 totals 15 residues. V was trimmed by 1 base and J by 0 bases, leaving 9 bases between them. The CDR3 region has the DNA TGTGCCAGCAGCTTGAGTTGGTCTAGCACAGATACGCAGTATTTT. As protein: CASSLSWSSTDTQYF.

The chain uses TRBV5-1 and TRBJ2-2, with a weak D call TRBD2 (6 bases). Germline V CDR1 and CDR2: SGHRS, YFSETQ. CDR3 length equals 19 residues. With 4 bases removed from V and 4 bases from J, the gap between germline ends came to 26 bases. The CDR3 region is CASSVTGTGVARPTGELFF. Here the CDR3 DNA reads TGCGCCAGCAGCGTTACCGGGACTGGAGTCGCCCGACCCACCGGGGAGCTGTTTTTT.

The J gene is TRBJ1-3, the V gene TRBV11-2, with D maybe TRBD1 (6 bases). The V gene's germline CDR1 is SGHAT and CDR2 FQNNGV. V gave up 0 bases and J gave up 2 bases, with 14 bases separating them. The length of the CDR3 is 17 residues. CDR3 nucleotides: TGTGCCAGCAGCTTAGATCCAGAACAGGGAACTGGAAACACCATATATTTT. This encodes CASSLDPEQGTGNTIYF.

The V and J genes are TRBV28 and TRBJ2-7; D is possibly TRBD1 or TRBD2 (10 bases each). Trimming shortened V by 4 bases and J by 4 bases, and 26 bases separated the two germline ends. There are 18 residues in the CDR3. Germline CDR1 and CDR2: MDHEN and SYDVKM. The CDR3 loop is CASSSTGGRGTSDYEQYF. The CDR3 DNA is TGTGCCAGCAGTTCGACAGGGGGCAGGGGGACTAGCGATTACGAGCAGTACTTC. Complete variable domain (other parts from reference TRBV28 and TRBJ2-7): DVKVTQSSRYLVKRTGEKVFLECVQDMDHENMFWYRQDPGLGLRLIYFSYDVKMKEKGDIPEGYSVSREKKERFSLILESASTNQTSMYLCASSSTGGRGTSDYEQYFGPGTRLTVT.

The J gene is TRBJ2-7, the V gene TRBV6-5, with D hard to call. V lost 0 bases and J 3 bases, leaving 6 bases between the germline ends. Per the germline V gene, CDR1 is MNHEY and CDR2 is SVGAGI. CDR3 length equals 13 residues. The CDR3 loop is CASSYSLSYEQYF. CDR3 sequence (DNA): TGTGCCAGCAGTTACTCGCTCAGCTACGAGCAGTACTTC.

The chain is built from TRBV5-1 and TRBJ2-2; the match to TRBD1 covers 8 bases. After removal of 4 bases from V and 0 bases from J, the junction contained 5 bases not matched to a gene. The CDR3 is made up of 16 amino acids. Germline V CDR1 and CDR2: SGHRS, YFSETQ. The CDR3 region is CASSPSTGANTGELFF. The CDR3 DNA reads TGCGCCAGCAGCCCATCGACAGGGGCGAACACCGGGGAGCTGTTTTTT.

In regard to this clone: The sample has other DNA sequences that encode this CDR3 too. The chain carries TRBV28 and TRBJ1-3, with TRBD1 matching 7 bases. After removal of 6 bases from V and 4 bases from J, the junction contained 9 bases not matched to a gene. The germline V gene has CDR1 MDHEN and CDR2 SYDVKM. This CDR3 is 15 amino acids long. In DNA form, the CDR3 reads TGTGCCAGCAGATCTGACAGGGTTCCAGGAAACACCATATATTTT. As protein: CASRSDRVPGNTIYF.

The rearrangement links TRBV3-1 (or the pseudogene TRBV3-2) to TRBJ2-3; D not certain. Germline CDR1 LGHDT, CDR2 YNNKEL (reference sequence). The V and J ends lost 4 bases and 6 bases respectively, with 17 bases between them. The CDR3 runs to 15 residues. For the CDR3, the DNA is TGTGCCAGCAGCCCCACCGTAAAACACCGGGATACGCAGTATTTT. Protein: CASSPTVKHRDTQYF.

CDR3: CASSLGGQGAYEQFF. CDR3 DNA: TGTGCCAGCAGCTTAGGAGGACAGGGGGCCTATGAGCAGTTCTTC. The V gene is TRBV7-3, the J gene TRBJ2-1, with TRBD1 identical over 11 bases. Germline CDR1 is SGHTA and CDR2 is FQGTGA. The ends lost 2 bases at V and 8 bases at J; junction bases unmatched: 5. The length of the CDR3 is 15 residues.

The chain carries TRBV14 and TRBJ1-1, with 9 positions matching TRBD1. The V and J ends lost 4 bases and 4 bases, in that order; junction bases with no gene match: 13. This CDR3 region has 17 residues. Germline CDR1 reads SGHDN; CDR2 reads FVKESK. CDR3 nucleotides: TGTGCCAGCAGCCTATGGGACAGGGTAATCTCTGGCACTGAAGCTTTCTTT. It translates to CASSLWDRVISGTEAFF.

The chain carries TRBV27 and TRBJ2-3; D is possibly TRBD1 (6 bases). CDR1 is MNHEY, CDR2 SMNVEV, per germline (reference sequence). This CDR3 contains 13 residues. The V gene lost 5 bases and the J gene lost 7 bases, with 13 bases spanning the gap. The CDR3 region has the DNA TGTGCCAGCAGTGCTGGACAGTCGTATACGCAGTATTTT. Translation gives CASSAGQSYTQYF.

The chain uses TRBV9 and TRBJ1-1, with unresolved D. The V gene's germline CDR1 is SGDLS and CDR2 YYNGEE. V shed 0 bases and J shed 6 bases, with 15 bases lying between them. The CDR3 has 15 amino acids. The CDR3 region is CASSVALGGQAEAFF. CDR3 sequence (DNA): TGTGCCAGCAGCGTAGCACTCGGCGGGCAAGCTGAAGCTTTCTTT.

The chain recombines TRBV7-2 with TRBJ2-7; D might be TRBD1 (7 bases). This CDR3 is built from 14 residues. V lost 5 bases, J lost 5 bases, and 16 bases lay in between. CDR1 and CDR2 (germline): SGHTA, FQGNSA. The CDR3 spells CASSPRRDRHEQYF. The CDR3 bases are TGTGCCAGCAGCCCCAGGCGGGACAGACACGAGCAGTACTTC. The full variable domain, rest sourced from reference TRBV7-2 and TRBJ2-7, is GAGVSQSPSNKVTEKGKDVELRCDPISGHTALYWYRQSLGQGLEFLIYFQGNSAPDKSGLPSDRFSAERTGGSVSTLTIQRTQQEDSAVYLCASSPRRDRHEQYFGPGTRLTVT.

The CDR3 region is CASSSTVRTEAFF. The CDR3 DNA reads as TGTGCCAGCAGTTCGACCGTTAGGACTGAAGCTTTCTTT. This chain joins TRBV27 and TRBJ1-1; D is uncertain. Trimming took off 4 bases at V and 5 bases at J, with 11 bases between the two ends. CDR1 is MNHEY and CDR2 is SMNVEV in the germline V gene (reference sequence). The CDR3 loop spans 13 amino acids.